Listed below are T cell receptor beta chains from one sample, sequenced in a study of T-cell memory formation after mild COVID-19. Each CDR3 protein is one row after TCRdb ran MiXCR on the 5' RACE reads. Among hundreds of thousands of distinct CDR3 sequences listed, nearly 25% were seen once. What was sequenced was PBMCs or a T cell subset sorted from them (not recorded which). The receptors were sampled from an adult woman who had mild COVID-19 (a few samples of this study predate the infection). Cell type and time point are not known. Both conserved end residues are part of each CDR3. Fields, in order: V gene, clone size, J gene, D gene, CDR3 protein, CDR3 DNA. D genes are given only for firm matches. Part of the rows lack a size; the others show once, few, many or a class for expanded clones.

TRBV29-1	NA	TRBJ2-7	TRBD1	CSVGDWDRPYEQYF	TGCAGCGTTGGTGACTGGGACAGACCCTACGAGCAGTACTTC
TRBV7-2	NA	TRBJ1-5	NA	CASSPARDSNQPQHF	TGTGCCAGCAGCCCGGCAAGAGATAGCAATCAGCCCCAGCATTTT
TRBV20-1	few	TRBJ2-1	TRBD2	CSARGREAVYNEQFF	TGCAGTGCTAGAGGGCGGGAGGCGGTCTACAATGAGCAGTTCTTC
TRBV4-3	few	TRBJ2-3	NA	CASSQDSEDTQYF	TGCGCCAGCAGCCAAGATTCGGAAGATACGCAGTATTTT
TRBV4-3	NA	TRBJ2-5	NA	CASSQDMVRFETQYF	TGCGCCAGCAGCCAAGATATGGTTCGTTTCGAGACCCAGTACTTC
TRBV3-1	once	TRBJ2-2	NA	CASSLRGGGPPGELFF	TGTGCCAGCAGCCTTAGAGGGGGAGGGCCCCCCGGGGAGCTGTTTTTT
TRBV15	NA	TRBJ2-3	NA	CATSRDLQGSTDTQYF	TGTGCCACCAGCAGAGATCTCCAGGGGAGCACAGATACGCAGTATTTT
TRBV12-3/TRBV12-4	NA	TRBJ2-3	TRBD2	CASSFGTSGGSTDTQYF	TGTGCCAGCAGTTTCGGGACTAGCGGGGGGAGCACAGATACGCAGTATTTT
TRBV12-3/TRBV12-4	few	TRBJ2-5	NA	CASSPQQGETQYF	TGTGCCAGCAGCCCACAGCAGGGGGAGACCCAGTACTTC
TRBV11-2	NA	TRBJ2-1	TRBD2	CASRSLAGGDNEQFF	TGTGCCAGCAGATCCCTAGCGGGAGGGGACAATGAGCAGTTCTTC
TRBV7-9	NA	TRBJ1-3	NA	CASSLSISGNTIYF	TGTGCCAGCAGCTTATCAATCTCTGGAAACACCATATATTTT
TRBV29-1	NA	TRBJ2-1	NA	CSVGAGGNEQFF	TGCAGCGTCGGGGCAGGGGGGAATGAGCAGTTCTTC
TRBV29-1	few	TRBJ2-1	NA	CSVASPEQFF	TGCAGCGTTGCATCTCCTGAGCAGTTCTTC
TRBV10-3	few	TRBJ2-5	TRBD1	CAISESGQPGGTQYF	TGTGCCATCAGTGAGTCGGGCCAACCAGGGGGGACCCAGTACTTC
TRBV9	few	TRBJ2-7	NA	CASSVKEVDHEQYF	TGTGCCAGCAGCGTGAAGGAGGTAGACCACGAGCAGTACTTC
TRBV3-1	NA	TRBJ2-7	NA	CASSLHGGEQYF	TGTGCCAGCAGCCTACACGGGGGCGAGCAGTACTTC
TRBV25-1	NA	TRBJ2-3	NA	CASSESLVTDTQYF	TGTGCCAGCAGTGAATCCCTAGTCACAGATACGCAGTATTTT
TRBV27	NA	TRBJ2-7	NA	CASSSRGILLYEQYF	TGTGCCAGCAGTTCGAGGGGGATTCTCCTTTACGAGCAGTACTTC
TRBV7-3	few	TRBJ1-2	TRBD1	CASSSGQGNGYTF	TGTGCCAGCAGCTCGGGACAGGGAAATGGCTACACCTTC
TRBV5-1	NA	TRBJ2-7	NA	CASSPWAGTSYEQYF	TGCGCCAGCAGCCCGTGGGCGGGGACCTCCTACGAGCAGTACTTC
TRBV6-6	few	TRBJ2-1	TRBD1	CASSSPGQGLYNEQFF	TGTGCCAGCAGTTCCCCCGGACAGGGGCTTTACAATGAGCAGTTCTTC
TRBV12-3/TRBV12-4	few	TRBJ2-1	NA	CASSFSMTDEQFF	TGTGCCAGCAGTTTTAGTATGACTGATGAGCAGTTCTTC
TRBV5-6	many	TRBJ2-7	NA	CASSLAAYEQYF	TGTGCCAGCAGCTTAGCGGCCTACGAGCAGTACTTC
TRBV7-9	few	TRBJ2-1	NA	CASSLSWIYNEQFF	TGTGCCAGCAGCCTCTCTTGGATCTACAATGAGCAGTTCTTC
TRBV10-3	few	TRBJ1-1	NA	CAIRATGPNTEAFF	TGTGCCATCAGAGCGACAGGACCGAACACTGAAGCTTTCTTT
TRBV15	many	TRBJ2-3	NA	CATAPGASTDTQYF	TGTGCCACCGCTCCAGGAGCTAGCACAGATACGCAGTATTTT
TRBV18	NA	TRBJ2-1	NA	CASSTWTGSDEQFF	TGTGCCAGCTCAACCTGGACGGGGTCGGATGAGCAGTTCTTC
TRBV27	few	TRBJ2-7	NA	CASSLNAIFEQYF	TGTGCCAGCAGTTTGAACGCGATTTTCGAGCAGTACTTC
TRBV7-9	NA	TRBJ2-6	NA	CASSLLNSGANVLTF	TGTGCCAGCAGCTTATTGAACTCTGGGGCCAACGTCCTGACTTTC
TRBV25-1	NA	TRBJ2-5	NA	CASSDGGTLGFQETQYF	TGTGCCAGCAGTGATGGGGGGACTTTGGGGTTCCAAGAGACCCAGTACTTC
TRBV6-2/TRBV6-3	NA	TRBJ2-2	NA	CASSYPENTGELFF	TGTGCCAGCAGTTACCCCGAGAACACCGGGGAGCTGTTTTTT
TRBV12-3/TRBV12-4	NA	TRBJ2-7	NA	CASSLVGTNYEQYF	TGTGCCAGCAGTTTAGTAGGGACCAACTACGAGCAGTACTTC
TRBV9	few	TRBJ2-1	TRBD1	CASSVTGASSYNEQFF	TGTGCCAGCAGCGTAACAGGGGCAAGCTCCTACAATGAGCAGTTCTTC
TRBV12-3/TRBV12-4	many	TRBJ2-5	NA	CASSPGGLGETQYF	TGTGCCAGCAGCCCCGGCGGCCTGGGGGAGACCCAGTACTTC
TRBV6-5	many	TRBJ2-3	NA	CASSSTRGGTDTQYF	TGTGCCAGCAGTTCCACTCGAGGCGGCACAGATACGCAGTATTTT
TRBV15	few	TRBJ1-1	NA	CATSRDHDTEAFF	TGTGCCACCAGCAGAGATCACGACACTGAAGCTTTCTTT
TRBV11-3	few	TRBJ2-2	NA	CASSSSRRAGELFF	NA
TRBV11-1	NA	TRBJ2-1	NA	CASSLALRDEQFF	TGTGCCAGCAGCTTAGCGTTAAGAGATGAGCAGTTCTTC
TRBV6-6	NA	TRBJ2-7	NA	CASSYQQSYEQYF	TGTGCCAGCAGTTACCAACAGTCCTACGAGCAGTACTTC
TRBV24-1	NA	TRBJ2-7	NA	CATGDGGIYEQYF	TGTGCCACAGGGGATGGGGGAATCTACGAGCAGTACTTC
TRBV20-1	NA	TRBJ2-7	NA	CSARAGLGEYEQYF	TGCAGTGCTAGAGCGGGACTCGGAGAGTACGAGCAGTACTTC
TRBV20-1	few	TRBJ2-7	TRBD1	CSARSGTVSSSYEQYF	TGCAGTGCTAGATCAGGGACAGTCTCGAGCTCCTACGAGCAGTACTTC
TRBV7-9	NA	TRBJ1-3	NA	CASSSPLGNTIYF	TGTGCCAGCAGCTCCCCCCTCGGAAACACCATATATTTT
TRBV7-3	few	TRBJ2-1	TRBD2	CASSPGGALNNEQFF	TGTGCCAGCAGCCCGGGGGGGGCCTTAAACAATGAGCAGTTCTTC
TRBV12-3/TRBV12-4	few	TRBJ2-7	TRBD2	CASRLAGGYEQYF	TGTGCCAGCAGACTAGCGGGCGGCTACGAGCAGTACTTC
TRBV3-1	NA	TRBJ2-2	TRBD2	CASSQVAGEPPGELFF	TGTGCCAGCAGCCAAGTAGCGGGAGAACCCCCCGGGGAGCTGTTTTTT
TRBV7-9	few	TRBJ1-2	TRBD1	CASSLTGQVYGYTF	TGTGCCAGCAGCTTAACGGGACAGGTCTATGGCTACACCTTC
TRBV11-3	NA	TRBJ2-2	TRBD1	CASSLGFAGGNTGELFF	TGTGCCAGCAGCTTAGGATTTGCAGGGGGCAACACCGGGGAGCTGTTTTTT